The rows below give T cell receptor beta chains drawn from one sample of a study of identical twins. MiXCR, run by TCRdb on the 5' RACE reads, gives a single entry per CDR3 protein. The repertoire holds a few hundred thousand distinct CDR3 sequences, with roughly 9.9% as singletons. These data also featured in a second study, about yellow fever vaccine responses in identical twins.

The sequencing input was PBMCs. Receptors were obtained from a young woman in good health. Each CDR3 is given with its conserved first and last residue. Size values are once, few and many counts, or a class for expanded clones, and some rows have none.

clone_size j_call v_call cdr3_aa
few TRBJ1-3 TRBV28 CASSSSVGNTIYF
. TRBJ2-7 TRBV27 CASSLSGLAGGYEQYF
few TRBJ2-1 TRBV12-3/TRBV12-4 CASSLHLRDEQFF
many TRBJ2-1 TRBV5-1 CASSLGAGLNYNEQFF
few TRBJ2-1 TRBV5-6 CASSLPLAINNEQFF
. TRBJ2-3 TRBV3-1 CASSRAGLAGGADTQYF
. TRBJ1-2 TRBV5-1 CASSLTGTEYGYTF
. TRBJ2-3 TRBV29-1 CSVHHGSTDTQYF
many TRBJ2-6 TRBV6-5 CASSYGGEGGSGANVLTF
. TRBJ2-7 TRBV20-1 CSAVDRDKLLWEQYF
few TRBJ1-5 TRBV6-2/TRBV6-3 CASSYSLGQGGRYSNQPQHF
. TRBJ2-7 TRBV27 CASKKTVLYEQYF
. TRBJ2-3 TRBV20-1 CSARSGGEEGRVSGTQYF
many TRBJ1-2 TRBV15 CATSRDRHLYGYTF
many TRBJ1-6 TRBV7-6 CASSGTGNSPLHF
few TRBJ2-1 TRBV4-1 CASSQARSSYNEQFF
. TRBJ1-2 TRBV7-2 CASSLGGSGAHF
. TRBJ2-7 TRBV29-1 CSVEVVANYEQYF
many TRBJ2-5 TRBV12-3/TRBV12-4 CASSWEQETQYF
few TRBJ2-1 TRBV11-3 CASSGGRGTYNEQFF
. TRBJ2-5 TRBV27 CASSLGTSGFQETQYF
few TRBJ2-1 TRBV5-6 CASSLPGTSGSYNEQFF
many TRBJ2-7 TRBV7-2 CASSLDRTRVSEQYF
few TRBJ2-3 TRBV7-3 CASSLLPAGGRKTKLDTQYF
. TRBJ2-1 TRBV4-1 CASSRVLAANDEQFF
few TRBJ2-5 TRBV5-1 CASSTAAIQETQYF
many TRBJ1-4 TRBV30 CAWSVGEKLFF
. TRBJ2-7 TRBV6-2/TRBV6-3 CASSYGQGPLEQYF
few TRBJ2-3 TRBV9 CASSVGWRGTDTQYF
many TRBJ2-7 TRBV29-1 CSEGQSTPYEQYF
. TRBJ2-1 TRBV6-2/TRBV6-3 CASRAGGNEQFF
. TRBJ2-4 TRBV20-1 CSLSGQGALAKNIQYF
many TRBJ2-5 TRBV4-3 CASSQEVVLETQYF
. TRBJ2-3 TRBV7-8 CASSVTLTDTQYF
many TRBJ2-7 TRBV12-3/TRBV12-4 CASSSGVPYEQYF
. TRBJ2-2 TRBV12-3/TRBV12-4 CASRPPVAGSGELFF
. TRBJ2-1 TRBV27 CATAGLTGVNEQFF
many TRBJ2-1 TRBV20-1 CSARSYSGGRYNEQFF
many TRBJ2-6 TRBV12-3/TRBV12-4 CASNPTKGVSGANVLTF